This is a list of T cell receptor beta chains from one sample in a study of T cells expressing NK-cell markers. TCRdb reprocessed the 5' RACE reads, keeping one entry per CDR3 protein, no DNA. The data show 400,000 to 450,000 distinct CDR3 sequences, and the top ten clones hold roughly 8%. The sequenced sample was blood T cells: a sorted CD56 or NKG2C T cell subset, CD4+ or CD8+ T cells, or bulk PBMC T cells (not recorded which). These receptors were obtained from a woman between 18 and 70 years old in good health. CDR3s include the opening cysteine and the closing phenylalanine or tryptophan. Each record gives: J gene, V gene, CDR3 protein.

>TRBJ2-1|TRBV11-2
CASSLRGHSYNEQFF
>TRBJ2-5|TRBV7-6
CASIPWVGVTQYF
>TRBJ1-1|TRBV5-1
CASSPGQPNTEAFF
>TRBJ2-7|TRBV20-1
CSARRAISYEQYF
>TRBJ2-6|TRBV6-1
CASQGSSGANVLTF
>TRBJ2-1|TRBV28
CASRLAVSSYNEQFF
>TRBJ2-1|TRBV7-2
CASSLLREPNEQFF
>TRBJ1-3|TRBV5-1
CASSFQPGGGNTIYF
>TRBJ1-3|TRBV18
CASSRVVERQGGNTIYF
>TRBJ2-7|TRBV4-3
CASSQGGWGYEQYF
>TRBJ2-3|TRBV30
CAWDRGADTQYF
>TRBJ2-7|TRBV5-5
CASSLMRDPYEQYF
>TRBJ2-1|TRBV7-3
CASGTGASSYNEQFF